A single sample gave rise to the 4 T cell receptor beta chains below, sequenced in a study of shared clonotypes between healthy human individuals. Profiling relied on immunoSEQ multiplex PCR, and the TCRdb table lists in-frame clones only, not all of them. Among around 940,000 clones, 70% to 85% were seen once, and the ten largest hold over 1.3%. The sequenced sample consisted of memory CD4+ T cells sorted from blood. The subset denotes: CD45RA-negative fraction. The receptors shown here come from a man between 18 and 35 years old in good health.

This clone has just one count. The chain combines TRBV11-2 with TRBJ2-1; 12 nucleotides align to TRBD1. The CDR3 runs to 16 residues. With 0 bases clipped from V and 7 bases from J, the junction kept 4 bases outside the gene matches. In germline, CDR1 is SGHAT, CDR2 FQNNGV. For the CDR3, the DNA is TGTGCCAGCAGCTTAGATTGGGGACAGGGGGCGAATGAGCAGTTCTTC. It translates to CASSLDWGQGANEQFF.

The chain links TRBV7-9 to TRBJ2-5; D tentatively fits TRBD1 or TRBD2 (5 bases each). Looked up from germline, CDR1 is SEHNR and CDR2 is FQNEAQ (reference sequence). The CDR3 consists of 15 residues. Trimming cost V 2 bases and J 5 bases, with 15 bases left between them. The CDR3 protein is CASSLNRGGRETQYF. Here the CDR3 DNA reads TGTGCCAGCAGCTTAAACCGGGGCGGCAGGGAGACCCAGTACTTC.

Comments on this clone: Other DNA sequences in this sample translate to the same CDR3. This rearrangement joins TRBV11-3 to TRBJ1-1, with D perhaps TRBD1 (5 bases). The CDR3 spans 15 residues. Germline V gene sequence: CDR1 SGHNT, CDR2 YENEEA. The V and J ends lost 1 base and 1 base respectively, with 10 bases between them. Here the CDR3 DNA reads TGTGCCAGCAGCTTAGGAGGGACGGCGAACACTGAAGCTTTCTTT. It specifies CASSLGGTANTEAFF.

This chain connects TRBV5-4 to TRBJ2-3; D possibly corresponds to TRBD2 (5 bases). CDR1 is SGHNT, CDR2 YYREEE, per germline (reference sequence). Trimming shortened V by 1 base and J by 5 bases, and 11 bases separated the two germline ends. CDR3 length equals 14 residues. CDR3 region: CASSLTRREDTQYF. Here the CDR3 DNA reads TGTGCCAGCAGCTTGACCCGACGGGAAGATACGCAGTATTTT.